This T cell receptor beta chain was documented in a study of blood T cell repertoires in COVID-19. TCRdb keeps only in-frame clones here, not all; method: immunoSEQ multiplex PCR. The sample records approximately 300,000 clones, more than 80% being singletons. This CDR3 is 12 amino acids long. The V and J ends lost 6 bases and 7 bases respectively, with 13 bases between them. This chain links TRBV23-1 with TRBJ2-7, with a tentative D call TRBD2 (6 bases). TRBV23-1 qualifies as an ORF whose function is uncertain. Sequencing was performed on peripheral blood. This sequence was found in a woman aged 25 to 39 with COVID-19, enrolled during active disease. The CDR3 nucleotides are TGCGCCAGCAGGCGGGACCTGGGGGAGCAGTACTTC. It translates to CASRRDLGEQYF.